The 5 T cell receptor beta chains below were found in one sample sequenced in a study of blood T cell repertoires in COVID-19 (dated by TCRdb to 2020 to 2021). The library came from the immunoSEQ multiplex PCR assay. In its TCRdb copy, this immuneACCESS table keeps in-frame sequences only and misses some clones. Where compared with another copy, unresolved V genes explain less than half of these, and the others have no known cause. Present in this sample are 250,000 to 300,000 clones, more than 75% of which were seen just once. The ten biggest clones cover 2% to 2.5% of the sample. The specimen was PBMCs or T cells enriched from blood (not recorded which). The receptors were sampled from a woman in her sixties or seventies in a cohort exposed to, infected with or recovered from COVID-19 (not recorded which).

This chain joins TRBV6-6 and TRBJ2-1; the match to TRBD2 covers 9 bases. Germline values: CDR1 MNHNY, CDR2 SVGAGI (reference sequence). The CDR3 loop spans 15 amino acids. V was clipped by 4 bases and J by 4 bases; unmatched bases: 5. CDR3 nucleotides: TGTGCCAGCAGTTCGACTAGCGGCTGGTACAATGAGCAGTTCTTC. Translation gives CASSSTSGWYNEQFF.

The rearrangement uses TRBV6-5 and TRBJ2-7; a weak D match, TRBD2 (7 bases). The CDR3 contains 15 residues. CDR1 and CDR2 from the germline V gene are MNHEY and SVGAGI. V lost 7 bases and J lost 2, with 18 bases in between. The DNA for the CDR3 is TGTGCCAGCACTAACTGGGGGGGGGCCGCCTACGAGCAGTACTTC. It encodes CASTNWGGAAYEQYF.

This rearrangement joins TRBV29-1 to TRBJ2-1; TRBD2 is a possible D gene (6 bases). V gave up 3 bases and J gave up 5 bases, with 11 bases separating them. The CDR3 loop spans 13 amino acids. Per the germline V gene, CDR1 is SQVTM and CDR2 is ANQGSEA. This CDR3 reads CSVEASANNEQFF. The CDR3 nucleotides read TGCAGCGTTGAGGCTAGCGCAAACAATGAGCAGTTCTTC.

Turning to this clone: At one end the junction does not follow the germline gene, possibly because of a read error. The rearrangement links TRBV7-7 to TRBJ2-5; no clear D gene. This CDR3 region has 11 residues. CDR1 is SSHAT and CDR2 is FNYEAQ in the germline V gene (reference sequence). The CDR3 nucleotides are TGTGCTAGCAGCCCCGGGGAGACCCAGTACTTC. Translating it yields CASSPGETQYF.

The genes are TRBV28 and TRBJ2-2; TRBD2 matches 9 bases. J lost 7 bases, V lost 2 bases, and 11 bases had no gene match. The CDR3 is 17 amino acids. Germline V gene sequence: CDR1 MDHEN, CDR2 SYDVKM. The CDR3 region is CASSLPALAGLVGELFF. The CDR3 DNA sequence: TGTGCCAGCAGTTTACCCGCCCTAGCGGGATTGGTCGGGGAGCTGTTTTTT. The full variable domain, its missing parts supplied by reference TRBV28 and TRBJ2-2, is DVKVTQSSRYLVKRTGEKVFLECVQDMDHENMFWYRQDPGLGLRLIYFSYDVKMKEKGDIPEGYSVSREKKERFSLILESASTNQTSMYLCASSLPALAGLVGELFFGEGSRLTVL.